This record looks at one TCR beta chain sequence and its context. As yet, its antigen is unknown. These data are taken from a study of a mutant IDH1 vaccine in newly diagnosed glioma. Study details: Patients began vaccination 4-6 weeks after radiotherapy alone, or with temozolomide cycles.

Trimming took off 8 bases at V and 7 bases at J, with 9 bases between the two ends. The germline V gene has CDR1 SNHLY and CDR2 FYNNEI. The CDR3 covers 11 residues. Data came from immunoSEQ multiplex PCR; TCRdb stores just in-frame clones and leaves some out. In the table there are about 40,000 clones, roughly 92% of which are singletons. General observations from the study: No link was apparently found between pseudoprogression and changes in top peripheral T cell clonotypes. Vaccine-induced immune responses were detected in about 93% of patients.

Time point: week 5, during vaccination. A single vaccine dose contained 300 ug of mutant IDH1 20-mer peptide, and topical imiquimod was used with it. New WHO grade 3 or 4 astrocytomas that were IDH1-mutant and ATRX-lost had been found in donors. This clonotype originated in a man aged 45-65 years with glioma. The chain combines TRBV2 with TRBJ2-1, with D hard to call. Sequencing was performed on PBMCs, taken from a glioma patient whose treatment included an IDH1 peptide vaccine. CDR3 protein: CASDEWNEQFF. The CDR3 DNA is TGTGCCAGCGATGAATGGAATGAGCAGTTCTTC. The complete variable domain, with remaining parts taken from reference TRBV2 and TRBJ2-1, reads EPEVTQTPSHQVTQMGQEVILRCVPISNHLYFYWYRQILGQKVEFLVSFYNNEISEKSEIFDDQFSVERPDGSNFTLKIRSTKLEDSAMYFCASDEWNEQFFGPGTRLTVL.